The clone carrying this T cell receptor beta chain was seen more than once but under ten times. The antigen remains undetermined. The sample originates from a study of CD8 T cells in ankylosing spondylitis. Study-wide findings and caveats: In reactive arthritis synovial fluid and blood, some motif variants had been reported before. A motif of 7 to 9 highly homologous TCR beta variants was seen as apparently characteristic of ankylosing spondylitis blood.

The V gene's germline CDR1 is MGHRA and CDR2 YSYEKL. The CDR3 length is 17 residues. Unmatched junction bases numbered 5, after V lost 4 bases and J lost 2 bases. TCRdb ran MiXCR on the 5' RACE reads and lists one entry per CDR3 protein. The sample holds 500,000 to 550,000 distinct CDR3 sequences, over 9.5% seen once. The rearrangement uses TRBV4-1 and TRBJ2-2, with 12 nucleotides matching TRBD2. The sequencing sample was made of blood, either unsorted or a sorted T cell fraction (not recorded which). The receptor was derived from a male donor with ankylosing spondylitis. The CDR3, as DNA: TGCGCCAGCAGCCGTGGACTAGCGGGGATTAACACCGGGGAGCTGTTTTTT. Its translation: CASSRGLAGINTGELFF.